These 21 T cell receptor beta chains came from one sample sequenced in a study of blood T cell repertoires in COVID-19 (dated by TCRdb to 2018 to 2021). Libraries came from the immunoSEQ multiplex PCR assay. TCRdb carries this immuneACCESS record with in-frame sequences only. Its versions omit some clonotypes, under half of them owing to an unresolved V gene in the studies checked, with the rest unexplained. This sample holds fewer than 700,000 clones; 85% to 90% were observed only once. Roughly 8% of the sample is held by the ten biggest clonotypes. What was sequenced was peripheral blood. All receptors come from a woman aged 50 to 65 with COVID-19, enrolled during active disease.

The genes are TRBV27 and TRBJ2-3; weak D call: TRBD1 (6 bases). Germline CDR1 and CDR2: MNHEY and SMNVEV (reference sequence). V lost 5 bases and J 0 bases, leaving 18 bases between the germline ends. The CDR3 totals 17 residues. CDR3 nucleotide sequence: TGTGCCAGCAGTCCCTACCCCAGGGGAACAAGCACAGATACGCAGTATTTT. Its protein is CASSPYPRGTSTDTQYF.

The count of this clone is one. The V and J genes are TRBV10-3 and TRBJ2-2; 8 nucleotides match TRBD1. Looked up from germline, CDR1 is ENHRY and CDR2 is SYGVKD. Losses at the gene ends were 7 bases for V and 1 base for J; bases not matched to a gene: 5. The CDR3 length is 15 residues. CDR3 loop: CAINTGTGNTGELFF. Written as DNA, the CDR3 is TGTGCCATCAATACCGGGACAGGGAACACCGGGGAGCTGTTTTTT.

CDR3 residues: CASSPPLGGGYGYTF. Written as DNA, the CDR3 is TGTGCCAGCAGTCCCCCCCTGGGGGGGGGCTATGGCTACACCTTC. The chain has TRBV6-1 and TRBJ1-2, with D possibly being TRBD1 (5 bases). Germline assignment: CDR1 MNHNS and CDR2 SASEGT. This CDR3 comprises 15 residues. The V gene lost 5 bases and the J gene lost 4 bases, with 17 bases spanning the gap.

The J gene is TRBJ1-5, the V gene TRBV27; a possible D gene is TRBD1 (5 bases). V lost 5 bases to trimming and J lost 3 bases, with 14 bases between them. Germline V lookup: CDR1 MNHEY, CDR2 SMNVEV (reference sequence). This CDR3 is built from 15 residues. The CDR3 coding sequence is TGTGCCAGCAGTCGGTACAGGCCGATCAATCAGCCCCAGCATTTT. It encodes CASSRYRPINQPQHF.

The chain recombines TRBV30 with TRBJ1-5; tentatively, D is TRBD1 (5 bases). The CDR3 runs 17 residues. V lost 0 bases and J 6 bases, leaving 21 bases between the germline ends. Germline lookup yields CDR1 GTSNPN and CDR2 SVGIG (reference sequence). CDR3 loop: CAWSVRRGTAGGQPQHF. CDR3 sequence (DNA): TGTGCCTGGAGTGTCCGTCGCGGTACTGCGGGGGGTCAGCCCCAGCATTTT.

The chain links TRBV19 to TRBJ1-1; D might be TRBD1 (6 bases). Germline V gene lookup returns CDR1 LNHDA and CDR2 SQIVND (reference sequence). With 6 bases removed from V and 8 bases from J, the gap between germline ends came to 22 bases. This CDR3 region has 15 residues. CDR3 residues: CASRLQRTGGAEAFF. DNA of the CDR3: TGTGCCAGTAGACTCCAGAGGACCGGGGGGGCAGAAGCTTTCTTT. Complete variable domain (other parts from reference TRBV19 and TRBJ1-1): DGGITQSPKYLFRKEGQNVTLSCEQNLNHDAMYWYRQDPGQGLRLIYYSQIVNDFQKGDIAEGYSVSREKKESFPLTVTSAQKNPTAFYLCASRLQRTGGAEAFFGQGTRLTVV.

This clone occurred once. V usage is TRBV19 and J usage is TRBJ2-1; maybe TRBD2 (6 bases). The CDR3 is made up of 15 amino acids. The germline V gene has CDR1 LNHDA and CDR2 SQIVND (reference sequence). V gave up 3 bases and J gave up 1 base, with 10 bases separating them. The CDR3 coding sequence is TGTGCCAGTAGTATGGGGCGGGGTTCCTACAATGAGCAGTTCTTC. Amino acid sequence: CASSMGRGSYNEQFF. The entire variable domain, with the rest obtained from reference TRBV19 and TRBJ2-1, is as follows: DGGITQSPKYLFRKEGQNVTLSCEQNLNHDAMYWYRQDPGQGLRLIYYSQIVNDFQKGDIAEGYSVSREKKESFPLTVTSAQKNPTAFYLCASSMGRGSYNEQFFGPGTRLTVL.

The chain employs TRBV19 and TRBJ2-2; 8 nucleotides match TRBD2. The germline CDR1 and CDR2 sequences are LNHDA and SQIVND (reference sequence). This CDR3 region has 18 residues. With 3 bases clipped from V and 0 bases from J, the junction kept 9 bases outside the gene matches. Here the CDR3 reads CASSILGREGSNTGELFF. In DNA form, the CDR3 reads TGTGCCAGTAGTATTTTAGGTCGGGAGGGCTCGAACACCGGGGAGCTGTTTTTT. The full variable domain, its missing parts supplied by reference TRBV19 and TRBJ2-2, is DGGITQSPKYLFRKEGQNVTLSCEQNLNHDAMYWYRQDPGQGLRLIYYSQIVNDFQKGDIAEGYSVSREKKESFPLTVTSAQKNPTAFYLCASSILGREGSNTGELFFGEGSRLTVL.

CDR3 in amino acids: CASSYSGQGARTEAFF. The CDR3 DNA reads as TGTGCCAGCAGTTACTCGGGACAGGGGGCTCGAACTGAAGCTTTCTTT. The rearrangement uses TRBV6-5 and TRBJ1-1; 12 bases map to TRBD1. V was pared by 0 bases and J by 5 bases, with 4 bases of the junction left unmatched. The CDR3 consists of 16 residues. Germline lookup yields CDR1 MNHEY and CDR2 SVGAGI.

The chain has TRBV30 and TRBJ1-6; D unclear. V shed 1 base and J shed 8 bases, with 9 bases lying between them. In germline, CDR1 is GTSNPN, CDR2 SVGIG (reference sequence). The CDR3 contains 13 residues. The chain's CDR3 is CAWSAKFDSPLHF. In DNA, the CDR3 is TGTGCCTGGAGTGCAAAATTTGATTCACCCCTCCACTTT.

V gene TRBV9 combines with J gene TRBJ2-1, with 9 positions matching TRBD1. Germline V gene data show CDR1 as SGDLS and CDR2 as YYNGEE. This CDR3 comprises 15 residues. The trim removed 2 bases at V and 5 bases at J, leaving 5 bases unmatched. CDR3 residues: CASSVSGTGNNEQFF. The DNA for the CDR3 is TGTGCCAGCAGCGTCTCCGGGACAGGGAACAATGAGCAGTTCTTC.

The J gene is TRBJ2-3, the V gene TRBV28; D remains unclear. Looked up from germline, CDR1 is MDHEN and CDR2 is SYDVKM. The CDR3 consists of 12 residues. Trimming pared 4 bases from V and 3 bases from J, leaving 5 bases between. CDR3 region: CASSSDTDTQYF. The CDR3 bases are TGTGCCAGCAGTTCAGATACAGATACGCAGTATTTT.

As for this clone: The same CDR3 can be traced to other DNA sequences in this sample. The CDR3 reads CASSLGDSYEQYF. The DNA of the CDR3 is TGTGCCAGCAGTTTAGGAGACAGCTACGAGCAGTACTTC. J is TRBJ2-7 and V is TRBV12-3 or TRBV12-4; a weak D match, TRBD1 (5 bases). The CDR3 has 13 amino acids. The ends were cut back, 1 base at V and 3 bases at J, with 7 bases in the middle.

This clone was detected a few times. The V call is TRBV5-1, the J call TRBJ2-7; possibly TRBD1 for D (5 bases). Trimming shortened V by 5 bases and J by 0 bases, and 12 bases separated the two germline ends. This CDR3 has 14 amino acids. Germline V gene lookup returns CDR1 SGHRS and CDR2 YFSETQ. The DNA for the CDR3 is TGCGCCAGCAGGGTAGGGGCCAGCTCCTACGAGCAGTACTTC. It yields the protein CASRVGASSYEQYF.

The chain recombines TRBV6-5 with TRBJ1-1, with D perhaps matching TRBD1 (5 bases). CDR3 length equals 12 residues. Looked up from germline, CDR1 is MNHEY and CDR2 is SVGAGI. V shed 8 bases and J shed 3 bases, with 10 bases lying between them. In DNA form, the CDR3 reads TGTGCCAGCCGAACAGGAGACACTGAAGCTTTCTTT. Protein product: CASRTGDTEAFF.

A few counts support this clone. Other DNA variants within this sample encode the same CDR3. The J gene is TRBJ2-7, the V gene TRBV6-5; 10 positions agree with TRBD1. V trimming: 5 bases; J trimming: 2 bases; junction bases outside the gene matches: 6. CDR3 length: 15 residues. Germline CDR1 is MNHEY and CDR2 is SVGAGI. CDR3 in amino acids: CASSPDRGRTYEQYF. CDR3 in DNA: TGTGCCAGCAGTCCCGACAGGGGGCGGACCTACGAGCAGTACTTC.

Here the CDR3 reads CASSERDRGWQYF. CDR3 nucleotides: TGTGCCAGCAGTGAAAGGGACAGGGGCTGGCAGTATTTT. The chain couples TRBV6-1 to TRBJ2-3; TRBD1 matches 10 bases. CDR3 length: 13 amino acids. Per the germline V gene, CDR1 is MNHNS and CDR2 is SASEGT. V lost 2 bases and J lost 11; bases outside the gene matches: 4.

This chain joins TRBV9 and TRBJ1-3; D not resolved. Germline CDR1 is SGDLS and CDR2 is YYNGEE. CDR3 length: 15 amino acids. V was trimmed by 4 bases and J by 0 bases, leaving 11 bases between them. The CDR3 DNA reads as TGTGCCAGCAGCCACCGATCGGGCTCTGGAAACACCATATATTTT. It codes for CASSHRSGSGNTIYF.

This chain uses TRBV24-1 with TRBJ2-1; maybe TRBD2 (7 bases). The germline gives CDR1 KGHDR, CDR2 SFDVKD. V lost 7 bases to trimming and J lost 6 bases, with 12 bases between them. The CDR3 extends over 13 amino acids. The CDR3 nucleotides read TGTGCCACCAGAGGAGGGGGGGTCAATGAGCAGTTCTTC. Residues: CATRGGGVNEQFF.

This clone has just a few counts. The rearrangement joins TRBV18 to TRBJ1-5, with D maybe TRBD1 (6 bases). Germline values: CDR1 KGHSH, CDR2 LQKENI. CDR3 length: 13 amino acids. V was shortened by 6 bases and J by 4 bases, with 10 bases between the two germline ends. CDR3 nucleotide sequence: TGTGCCAGCTCTAATACAGGGAATCAGCCCCAGCATTTT. This translates into CASSNTGNQPQHF.

V usage is TRBV19 and J usage is TRBJ1-1; D is undetermined. The germline gives CDR1 LNHDA, CDR2 SQIVND (reference sequence). The CDR3 loop spans 14 amino acids. Trimming removed 6 bases at V and 1 base at J, with 12 bases between. CDR3 coding DNA: TGTGCCAGTAGCCCCTTTGAGGGGAACACTGAAGCTTTCTTT. Protein product: CASSPFEGNTEAFF.